This T cell receptor beta chain was captured in a study of OX40 agonist ivuxolimab in advanced cancers. Looking at the study overall: Ivuxolimab was administered intravenously to patients at 0.01 to 10 mg/kg every 2 weeks.

The CDR3 loop spans 16 amino acids. Germline V gene data show CDR1 as MNHEY and CDR2 as SMNVEV (reference sequence). Trimming cost V 5 bases and J 0 bases; bases outside gene matches: 2. Broader study findings: The authors did not determine the antigen specificity of the expanded peripheral T cells.

Clones were sequenced by immunoSEQ multiplex PCR, and TCRdb holds only the in-frame ones, with some missing. The profile shows about 110,000 clones, approximately 90% of them singletons. About this clone: What it binds is not known.

Blood specimens came from baseline, cycle 4 day 1, and cycle 7 day 1. The sequence derives from an adult with an advanced solid tumor such as melanoma, head and neck, liver or kidney cancer. The chain carries TRBV27 and TRBJ2-2, with TRBD2 matching over 11 bases. Sequencing was performed on CD4+ or CD8+ T cells sorted from blood, taken in a trial of the OX40 agonist ivuxolimab. The chain's CDR3 is CASSRLAGTNTGELFF. Here the CDR3 DNA reads TGTGCCAGCAGTCGACTAGCGGGGACGAACACCGGGGAGCTGTTTTTT.